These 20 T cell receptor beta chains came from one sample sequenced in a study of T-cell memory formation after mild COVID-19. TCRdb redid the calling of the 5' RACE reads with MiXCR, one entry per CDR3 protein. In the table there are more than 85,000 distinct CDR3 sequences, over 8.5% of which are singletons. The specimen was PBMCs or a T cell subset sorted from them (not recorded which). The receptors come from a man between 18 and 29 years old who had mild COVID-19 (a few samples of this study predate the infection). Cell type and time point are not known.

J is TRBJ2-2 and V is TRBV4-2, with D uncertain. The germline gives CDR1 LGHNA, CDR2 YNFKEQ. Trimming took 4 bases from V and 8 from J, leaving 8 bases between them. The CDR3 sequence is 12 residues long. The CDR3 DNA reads TGTGCCAGCAGCCCCTCACTTGGGGAGCTGTTTTTT. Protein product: CASSPSLGELFF.

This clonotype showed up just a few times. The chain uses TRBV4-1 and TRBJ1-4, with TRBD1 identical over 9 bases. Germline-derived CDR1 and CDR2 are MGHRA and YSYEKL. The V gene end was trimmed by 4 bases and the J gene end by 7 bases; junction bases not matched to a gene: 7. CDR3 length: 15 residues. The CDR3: CASSRGGTGSEKLFF. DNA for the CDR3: TGCGCCAGCAGCCGCGGAGGGACAGGGAGTGAAAAACTGTTTTTT.

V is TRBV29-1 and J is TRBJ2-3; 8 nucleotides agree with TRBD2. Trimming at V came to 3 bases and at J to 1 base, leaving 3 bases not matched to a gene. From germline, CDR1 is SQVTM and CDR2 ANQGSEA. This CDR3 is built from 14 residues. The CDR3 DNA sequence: TGCAGCGTTGACTCAGCGGGGGGCACAGATACGCAGTATTTT. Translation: CSVDSAGGTDTQYF.

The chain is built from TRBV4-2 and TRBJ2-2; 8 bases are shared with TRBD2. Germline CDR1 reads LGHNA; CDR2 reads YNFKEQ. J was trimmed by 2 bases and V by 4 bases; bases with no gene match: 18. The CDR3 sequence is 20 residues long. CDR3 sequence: CASSPPGLVLIRVNTGELFF. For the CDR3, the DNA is TGTGCCAGCAGCCCGCCGGGACTAGTCTTGATCCGGGTAAACACCGGGGAGCTGTTTTTT.

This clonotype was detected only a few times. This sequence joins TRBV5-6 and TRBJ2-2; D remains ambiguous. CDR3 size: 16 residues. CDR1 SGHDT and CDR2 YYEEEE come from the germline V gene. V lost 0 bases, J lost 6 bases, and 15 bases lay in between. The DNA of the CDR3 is TGTGCCAGCAGCTTGGGGCCAAGAGGTGCGGCCGGGGAGCTGTTTTTT. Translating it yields CASSLGPRGAAGELFF.

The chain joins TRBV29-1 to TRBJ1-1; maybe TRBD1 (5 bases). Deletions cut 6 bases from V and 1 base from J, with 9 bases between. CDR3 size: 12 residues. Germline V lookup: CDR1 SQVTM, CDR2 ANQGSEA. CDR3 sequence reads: CSVGPGNTEAFF. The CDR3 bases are TGCAGCGTGGGGCCGGGGAACACTGAAGCTTTCTTT.

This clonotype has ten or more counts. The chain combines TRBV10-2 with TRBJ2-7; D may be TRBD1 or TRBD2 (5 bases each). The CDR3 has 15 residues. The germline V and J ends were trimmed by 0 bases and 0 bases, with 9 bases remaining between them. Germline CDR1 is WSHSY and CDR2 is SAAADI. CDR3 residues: CASSESTDYSYEQYF. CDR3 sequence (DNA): TGCGCCAGCAGTGAGTCGACAGACTACTCCTACGAGCAGTACTTC.

The CDR3: CASSSARIPEANYGYTF. CDR3 in DNA: TGTGCCAGCAGCTCAGCTCGAATCCCTGAAGCTAACTATGGCTACACCTTC. V and J are TRBV7-8 and TRBJ1-2; D uncertain. Between the trimmed V and J ends, which lost 4 bases and 0 bases, there was a span of 18 bases. Germline V gene data show CDR1 as SGHVS and CDR2 as FQNEAQ. There are 17 residues in the CDR3.

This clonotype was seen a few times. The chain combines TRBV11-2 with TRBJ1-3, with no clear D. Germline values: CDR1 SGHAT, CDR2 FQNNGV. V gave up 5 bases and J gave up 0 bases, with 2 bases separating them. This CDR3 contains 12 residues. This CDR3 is CASSPSGNTIYF. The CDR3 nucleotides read TGTGCCAGCAGCCCCTCTGGAAACACCATATATTTT.

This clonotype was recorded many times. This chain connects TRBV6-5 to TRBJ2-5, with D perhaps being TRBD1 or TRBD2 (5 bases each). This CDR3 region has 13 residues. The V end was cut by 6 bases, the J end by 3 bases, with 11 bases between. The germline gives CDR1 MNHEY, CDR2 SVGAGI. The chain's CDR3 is CASSGMGEETQYF. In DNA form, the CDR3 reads TGTGCCAGCAGCGGGATGGGGGAAGAGACCCAGTACTTC.

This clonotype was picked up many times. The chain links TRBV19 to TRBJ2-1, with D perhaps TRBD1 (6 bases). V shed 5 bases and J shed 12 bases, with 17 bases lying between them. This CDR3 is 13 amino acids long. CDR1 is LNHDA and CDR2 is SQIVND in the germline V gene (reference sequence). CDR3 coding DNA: TGTGCCAGTAGTGTCGGGACACTACTTACGCAGTTCTTC. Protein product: CASSVGTLLTQFF.

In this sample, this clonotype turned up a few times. Written as DNA, the CDR3 is TGTGCCAGCAGTTTTGGCGGGACAAACACTGAAGCTTTCTTT. Amino acid sequence: CASSFGGTNTEAFF. This sequence joins TRBV6-5 and TRBJ1-1, with a possible D match to TRBD1 (6 bases). Germline CDR1 is MNHEY and CDR2 is SVGAGI. Trimming stripped 4 bases from V and 2 bases from J, with 11 bases between. The CDR3 spans 14 residues.

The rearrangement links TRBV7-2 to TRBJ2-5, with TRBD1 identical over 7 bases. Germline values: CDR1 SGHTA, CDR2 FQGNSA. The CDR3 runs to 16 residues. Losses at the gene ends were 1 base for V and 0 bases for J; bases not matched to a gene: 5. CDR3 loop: CASSLVTGEYQETQYF. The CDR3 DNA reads TGTGCCAGCAGCTTAGTTACAGGGGAGTACCAAGAGACCCAGTACTTC. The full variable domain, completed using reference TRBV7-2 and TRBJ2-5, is GAGVSQSPSNKVTEKGKDVELRCDPISGHTALYWYRQSLGQGLEFLIYFQGNSAPDKSGLPSDRFSAERTGGSVSTLTIQRTQQEDSAVYLCASSLVTGEYQETQYFGPGTRLLVL.

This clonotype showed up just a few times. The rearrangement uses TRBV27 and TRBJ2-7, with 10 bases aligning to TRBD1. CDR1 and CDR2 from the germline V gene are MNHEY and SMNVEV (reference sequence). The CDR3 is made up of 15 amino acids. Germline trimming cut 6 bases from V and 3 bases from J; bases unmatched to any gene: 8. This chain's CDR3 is CASSQRTGGFYEQYF. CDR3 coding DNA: TGTGCCAGCAGCCAGAGGACAGGGGGATTCTACGAGCAGTACTTC.

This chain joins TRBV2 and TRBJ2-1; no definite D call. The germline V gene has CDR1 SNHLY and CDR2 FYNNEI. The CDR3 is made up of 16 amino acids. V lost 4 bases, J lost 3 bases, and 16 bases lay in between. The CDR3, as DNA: TGTGCCAGCAGTGCTTTCGAGTTGGTACTCTACAATGAGCAGTTCTTC. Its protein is CASSAFELVLYNEQFF.

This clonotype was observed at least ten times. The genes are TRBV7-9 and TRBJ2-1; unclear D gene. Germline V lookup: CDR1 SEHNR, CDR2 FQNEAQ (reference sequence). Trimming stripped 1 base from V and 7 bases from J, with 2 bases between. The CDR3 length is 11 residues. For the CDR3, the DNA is TGTGCCAGCAGCTTAGATAATGAGCAGTTCTTC. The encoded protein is CASSLDNEQFF.

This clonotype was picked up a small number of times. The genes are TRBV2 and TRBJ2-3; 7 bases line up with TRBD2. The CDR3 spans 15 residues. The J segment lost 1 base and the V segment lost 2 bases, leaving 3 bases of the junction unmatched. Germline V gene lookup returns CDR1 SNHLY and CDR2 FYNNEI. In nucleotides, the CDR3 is TGTGCCAGCAGTGAACAAGCGGGGCGCACAGATACGCAGTATTTT. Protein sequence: CASSEQAGRTDTQYF.

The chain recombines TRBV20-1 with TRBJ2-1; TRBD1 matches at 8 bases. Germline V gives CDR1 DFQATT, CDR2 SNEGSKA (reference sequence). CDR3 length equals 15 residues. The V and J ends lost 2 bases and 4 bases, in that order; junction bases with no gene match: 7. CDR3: CSARSPGQAYNEQFF. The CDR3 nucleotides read TGCAGTGCTAGATCACCGGGACAGGCATACAATGAGCAGTTCTTC.

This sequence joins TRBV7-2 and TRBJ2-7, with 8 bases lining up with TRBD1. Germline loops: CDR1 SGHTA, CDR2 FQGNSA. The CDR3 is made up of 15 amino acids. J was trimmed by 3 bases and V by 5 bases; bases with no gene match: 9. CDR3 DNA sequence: TGTGCCAGCAGCCCCGGGACAGGTCTCCGCTACGAGCAGTACGTC. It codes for CASSPGTGLRYEQYV.

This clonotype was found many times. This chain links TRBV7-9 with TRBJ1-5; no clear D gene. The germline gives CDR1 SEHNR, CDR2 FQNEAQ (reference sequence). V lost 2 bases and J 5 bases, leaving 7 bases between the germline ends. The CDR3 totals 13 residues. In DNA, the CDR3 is TGTGCCAGCAGCTTAAATGTGGATCAGCCCCAGCATTTT. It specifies CASSLNVDQPQHF.